This T cell receptor (beta chain) is drawn from a study of early T cells in non-severe SARS-CoV-2 infection. About the study: Bulk RNA taken from unsorted whole blood was sequenced, leaving chains unpaired.

Attached unique molecular identifiers marked individual cDNA molecules. TCRdb redid the calling of the 5' RACE reads with MiXCR, one entry per CDR3 protein. Found here are 43,000 or so distinct CDR3 sequences, 7% to 8% of them singletons; the top ten hold more than 7.5%. About this clonotype: The antigen remains unidentified.

Germline CDR1 is LGHNA and CDR2 is YNFKEQ. This CDR3 contains 16 residues. V shed 4 bases and J 4 bases; nucleotides not matched to a gene: 4. Regarding the study as a whole: Database matching using VDJdb favored anti-spike CD8 responses, with private and CD4 specificities left missing.

Sequencing was performed on whole blood. V and J are TRBV4-2 and TRBJ2-3; 14 positions agree with TRBD2. This TCR came from an adult who was a healthcare worker with PCR-confirmed SARS-CoV-2 infection or an uninfected control (not recorded which). The CDR3: CASSPTGLAGADTQYF. The CDR3 DNA is TGTGCCAGCAGCCCAACGGGACTAGCGGGAGCAGATACGCAGTATTTT.